This T cell receptor (beta chain) came from a study of blood T cell repertoires in COVID-19. About the study: Specimens from acute and convalescent COVID-19 originated in the United States, Italy and Spain.

In the authors' workflow: The assay estimated nucleated cells by amplifying reference gene primers. Produced via immunoSEQ multiplex PCR; TCRdb's table is partial and in-frame only. V and J calls and clone size are copied from that table; D and trimming were computed from the DNA. The sample lists over 120,000 clones; 88% were seen once. CDR1 and CDR2 from the germline V gene are SGHRS and YFSETQ. The CDR3 loop spans 15 amino acids. J gave up 0 bases and V 5 bases, and 3 bases lay outside the gene matches. This sequence originates from a man in his 70s with acute or convalescent COVID-19. The chain recombines TRBV5-1 with TRBJ2-2, with 8 bases fitting TRBD1. The specimen sequenced was peripheral blood. The CDR3 reads CASSQQGANTGELFF. The CDR3 DNA sequence: TGCGCCAGCAGTCAACAGGGGGCGAACACCGGGGAGCTGTTTTTT.